This T cell receptor beta chain comes out of a study of blood T cell repertoires in COVID-19. About the research overall: Samples taken during acute and convalescent COVID-19 were collected in the United States, Italy and Spain.

This table comes from immunoSEQ multiplex PCR, and its TCRdb copy is limited to in-frame clones, with some not included. The table records 130,000 to 150,000 clones, around 77% of them present only once. The trim removed 2 bases at V and 7 bases at J, leaving 9 bases unmatched. This CDR3 is built from 16 residues. The germline gives CDR1 SGDLS, CDR2 YYNGEE. This receptor was identified in a middle-aged man with active or convalescent COVID-19. Sequenced sample: peripheral blood. The chain recombines TRBV9 with TRBJ1-6, with 7 bases identical to TRBD1. The chain's CDR3 is CASSVGPGGNNSPLHF. As DNA, the CDR3 is TGTGCCAGCAGCGTGGGCCCAGGGGGGAACAATTCACCCCTCCACTTT.